These 6 T cell receptor beta chains share one sample of origin, sequenced in a study of T cells after yellow fever vaccination. TCRdb reprocessed the 5' RACE reads with MiXCR, giving one entry per CDR3 protein. The data show 9,000 to 15,000 distinct CDR3 sequences, about 5% seen once. The sample in question was PBMCs, either bulk or a sorted T-cell subset (CD4+, CD8+, memory, or dextramer-sorted; not recorded which), obtained on the day of the yellow fever booster vaccination. These receptors came from a man under 40 who received the YFV17D yellow fever vaccine.

This clonotype was recorded many times. The chain carries TRBV12-3 or TRBV12-4 and TRBJ2-1, with TRBD1 matching 7 bases. The CDR3 loop spans 15 amino acids. The junction had 4 bases not matched to a gene; V was cut back by 5 bases and J by 0 bases. CDR3 sequence: CASSHRQGSYNEQFF. Here the CDR3 DNA reads TGTGCCAGCAGTCACCGACAGGGCTCCTACAATGAGCAGTTCTTC.

This clonotype was observed a handful of times. The CDR3 loop is CAFRPGGNTEAFF. The CDR3 DNA follows: TGTGCCTTTCGCCCAGGGGGAAACACTGAAGCTTTCTTT. J is TRBJ1-1 and V is TRBV10-3, with 7 bases that match TRBD1. Trimming took 11 bases from V and 2 from J; bases not matched to a gene: 8. CDR1 is ENHRY, CDR2 SYGVKD, per germline. This CDR3 has 13 amino acids.

This clonotype was counted ten times or more. This sequence joins TRBV12-3 or TRBV12-4 and TRBJ2-5; tentative D call: TRBD2 (6 bases). V was cut by 5 bases and J by 6 bases, with 13 bases left in between. This CDR3 spans 13 amino acids. CDR3 sequence reads: CASSQYGGQTQYF. CDR3 nucleotides: TGTGCCAGCAGTCAATACGGGGGACAGACCCAGTACTTC.

This clonotype is categorized as medium-sized. The rearrangement joins TRBV20-1 to TRBJ2-3, with D possibly TRBD2 on 5 matching bases. V lost 3 bases to trimming and J lost 6 bases, with 13 bases between them. The CDR3 covers 13 residues. From germline, CDR1 is DFQATT and CDR2 SNEGSKA (reference sequence). For the CDR3, the DNA is TGCAGTGCTAGGTGGGAGCCCCTTGATACGCAGTATTTT. Encoded protein: CSARWEPLDTQYF.

This clonotype was picked up many times. The CDR3 protein is CASSRSGQNTDTQYF. Here the CDR3 DNA reads TGTGCCAGTAGCAGATCGGGACAGAACACAGATACGCAGTATTTT. This chain links TRBV19 with TRBJ2-3, with 7 bases aligning to TRBD1. The ends lost 6 bases at V and 2 bases at J; junction bases unmatched: 8. This CDR3 has 15 residues. Germline CDR1 LNHDA, CDR2 SQIVND (reference sequence).

This clonotype is categorized as medium-sized (0.01 to 0.1%). This sequence joins TRBV23-1 and TRBJ2-1, with 9 bases fitting TRBD1. TRBV23-1 is an open reading frame whose function is uncertain. The CDR3 covers 15 residues. V was clipped by 4 bases and J by 6 bases; unmatched bases: 7. DNA of the CDR3: TGCGCCAGCAGTCGAGGGGACAGGGCACCCAATGAGCAGTTCTTC. It is translated as CASSRGDRAPNEQFF.